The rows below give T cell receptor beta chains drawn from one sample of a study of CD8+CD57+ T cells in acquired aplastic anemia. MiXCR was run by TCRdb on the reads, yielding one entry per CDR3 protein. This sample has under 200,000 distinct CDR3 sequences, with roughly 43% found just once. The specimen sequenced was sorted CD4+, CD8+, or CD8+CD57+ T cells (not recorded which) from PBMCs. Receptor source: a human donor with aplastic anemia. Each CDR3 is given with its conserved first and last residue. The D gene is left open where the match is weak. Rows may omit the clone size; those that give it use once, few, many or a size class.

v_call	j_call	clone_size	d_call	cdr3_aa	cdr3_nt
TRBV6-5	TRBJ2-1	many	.	CASSSSSSSYNEQFF	TGTGCCAGCAGTTCTAGCTCTAGCTCCTACAATGAGCAGTTCTTC
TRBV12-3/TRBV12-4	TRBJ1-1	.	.	CASMLRGSFTEAFF	TGTGCCAGCATGCTGCGAGGGTCTTTTACTGAAGCTTTCTTT
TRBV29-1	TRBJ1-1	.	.	CSVVDSMNTEAFF	TGCAGCGTTGTCGACAGTATGAACACTGAAGCTTTCTTT
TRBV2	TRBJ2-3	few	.	CASRSRIPSDTQYF	TGTGCCAGCAGATCTAGAATTCCATCAGATACGCAGTATTTT
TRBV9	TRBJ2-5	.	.	CASSVNPSETQYF	TGTGCCAGCAGCGTAAATCCCTCCGAGACCCAGTACTTC
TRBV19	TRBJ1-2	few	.	CASSIGTAYGYTF	TGTGCCAGTAGTATAGGGACAGCCTATGGCTACACCTTC
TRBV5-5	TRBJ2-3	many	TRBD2	CASSLSASGRADTQYF	TGTGCCAGCAGCTTGTCGGCTAGCGGGAGGGCGGATACGCAGTATTTT
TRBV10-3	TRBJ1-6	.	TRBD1	CAIRPRDRDSPLHF	TGTGCCATCAGGCCCCGGGACAGGGACTCACCCCTCCACTTT
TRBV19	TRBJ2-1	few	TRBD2	CAGAGTSVNEQFF	TGTGCCGGGGCCGGGACTAGCGTAAATGAGCAGTTCTTC
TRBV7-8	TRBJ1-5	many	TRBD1	CASSSDREGGSNQPQHF	TGTGCCAGCAGCTCGGACAGGGAAGGGGGAAGCAATCAGCCCCAGCATTTT
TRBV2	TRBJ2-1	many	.	CASSRTLEQFF	TGTGCCAGCAGCCGGACCCTTGAGCAGTTCTTC
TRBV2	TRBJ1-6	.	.	CASSEETNSPLHF	TGTGCAAGCAGTGAGGAGACTAATTCACCCCTCCACTTT
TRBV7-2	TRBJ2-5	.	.	CASSFANYQETQYF	TGTGCCAGCAGCTTCGCCAATTACCAAGAGACCCAGTACTTC
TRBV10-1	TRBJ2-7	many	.	CASSLLENEDEQYF	TGCGCCAGCAGCTTACTAGAGAACGAGGACGAGCAGTACTTC
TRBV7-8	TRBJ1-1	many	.	CASSLAETEAFF	TGTGCCAGCAGCCTCGCAGAGACTGAAGCTTTCTTT
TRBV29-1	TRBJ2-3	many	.	CSVVRGLSTDTQYF	TGCAGCGTTGTACGGGGACTCAGCACAGATACGCAGTATTTT
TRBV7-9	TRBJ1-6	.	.	CASSLDSSGSPLHF	TGTGCCAGCAGCTTGGACAGTTCGGGGTCACCCCTCCACTTT
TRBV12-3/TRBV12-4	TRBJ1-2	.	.	CASSPPSTLYGYTF	TGTGCCAGCAGTCCCCCCAGTACCCTCTATGGCTACACCTTC
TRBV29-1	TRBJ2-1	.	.	CSVVDPAEQFF	TGCAGCGTTGTAGACCCCGCGGAGCAGTTCTTC
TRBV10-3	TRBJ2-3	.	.	CATVDRSTDTQYF	TGTGCCACCGTGGACAGAAGCACAGATACGCAGTATTTT
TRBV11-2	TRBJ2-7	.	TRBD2	CASSSQLAGVTYEQYF	TGTGCCAGCAGCTCCCAACTAGCGGGGGTAACCTACGAGCAGTACTTC
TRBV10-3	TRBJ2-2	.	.	CAISYREVTGELLF	TGTGCCATCAGTTACCGGGAAGTCACCGGGGAGCTGTTGTTT
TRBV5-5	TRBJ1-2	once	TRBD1	CASSLVGTANGYTF	TGTGCCAGCAGCTTGGTTGGGACAGCCAATGGCTACACCTTC
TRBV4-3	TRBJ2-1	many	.	CASSQAGTPSVQFF	TGCGCCAGCAGCCAGGCCGGGACCCCGTCCGTGCAGTTCTTC
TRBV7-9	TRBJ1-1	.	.	CASSFRVSNTEAFF	TGTGCCAGCAGCTTCCGGGTCTCGAACACTGAAGCTTTCTTT
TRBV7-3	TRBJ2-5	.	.	CASSLYSGGESSQYF	TGTGCCAGCAGCTTATACAGCGGCGGAGAGTCGTCCCAGTACTTC
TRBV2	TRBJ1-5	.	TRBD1	CASGRQGFGNQPQHF	TGTGCCAGCGGGAGACAGGGATTCGGCAATCAGCCCCAGCATTTT
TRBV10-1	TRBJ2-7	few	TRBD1	CASSRTRTGGYEQYF	TGCGCCAGCAGTCGCACGAGGACAGGGGGCTACGAGCAGTACTTC
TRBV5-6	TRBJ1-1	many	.	CASSSPVVGGTEAFF	TGTGCCAGCAGCTCCCCAGTGGTGGGGGGGACTGAAGCTTTCTTT
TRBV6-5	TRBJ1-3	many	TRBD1	CASSLGQGEGNTIYF	TGTGCCAGCAGTTTGGGACAGGGGGAAGGAAACACCATATATTTT
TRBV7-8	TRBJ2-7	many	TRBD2	CASSFSGSTYEQYF	TGTGCCAGCAGCTTTAGCGGGTCAACCTACGAGCAGTACTTC
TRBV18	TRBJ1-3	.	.	CASSPLVDENTIYF	TGTGCCAGCTCACCTCTGGTCGATGAAAACACCATATATTTT
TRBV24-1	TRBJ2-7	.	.	CATSAREGQGSHEQYF	TGTGCCACCAGTGCTAGAGAGGGGCAGGGTAGCCACGAGCAGTACTTC
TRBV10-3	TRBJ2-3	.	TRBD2	CAIGGGGDTQYF	TGTGCCATCGGTGGGGGGGGGGATACGCAGTATTTT
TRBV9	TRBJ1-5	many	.	CASSVGLSNQPQHF	TGTGCCAGCAGCGTCGGACTTAGCAATCAGCCCCAGCATTTT
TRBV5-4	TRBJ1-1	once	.	CASSGPRTAEAFF	TGTGCCAGCAGCGGTCCCCGTACCGCTGAAGCTTTCTTT
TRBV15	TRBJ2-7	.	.	CATSRTRYAGEQYF	TGTGCCACCAGCAGAACCCGATATGCTGGGGAGCAGTACTTC
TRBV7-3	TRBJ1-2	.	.	CASSLNSPGGYTF	TGTGCCAGCAGCTTAAATAGCCCCGGTGGCTACACCTTC
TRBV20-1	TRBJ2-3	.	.	CSAHPGTSTDTQYF	TGCAGTGCTCATCCTGGGACCAGCACAGATACGCAGTATTTT
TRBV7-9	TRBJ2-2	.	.	CASSLTARRGELSF	TGTGCCAGCAGCTTAACCGCCAGAAGAGGGGAGCTGTCTTTT
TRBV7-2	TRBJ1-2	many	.	CASSLKGYGYTF	TGTGCCAGCAGCTTAAAGGGCTATGGCTACACCTTC
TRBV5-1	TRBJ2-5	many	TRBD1	CASQPTGLQETQYF	TGCGCCAGTCAGCCGACAGGGTTACAAGAGACCCAGTACTTC
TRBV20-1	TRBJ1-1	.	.	CSAKVGDTEAFF	TGCAGTGCTAAAGTGGGGGACACTGAAGCTTTCTTT
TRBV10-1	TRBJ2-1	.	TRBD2	CASSESRPLLVAGEQFF	TGCGCCAGCAGTGAGTCGAGGCCTTTGCTGGTAGCGGGAGAGCAGTTCTTC
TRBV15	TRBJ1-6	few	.	CATSREDTYNSPLHF	TGTGCCACCAGCAGAGAAGACACCTATAATTCACCCCTCCACTTT
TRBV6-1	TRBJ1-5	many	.	CATAGSYNQPQHF	TGTGCCACTGCCGGGAGTTACAATCAGCCCCAGCATTTT
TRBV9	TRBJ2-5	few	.	CASGQETQYF	TGTGCCAGCGGCCAGGAGACCCAGTACTTC
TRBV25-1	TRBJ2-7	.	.	CASSPAEDAYEQYF	TGTGCCAGCAGCCCTGCCGAGGACGCCTACGAGCAGTACTTC
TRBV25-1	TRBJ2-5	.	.	CASSGPRSPLLSRETQYF	TGTGCCAGCAGTGGCCCAAGGTCCCCATTGTTAAGTCGAGAGACCCAGTACTTC
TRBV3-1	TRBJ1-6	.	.	CASSQERYNSPPHF	TGTGCCAGCAGCCAAGAACGTTATAATTCACCCCCCCACTTT
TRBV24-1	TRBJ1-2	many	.	CATRGANYGYTF	TGTGCCACCAGAGGAGCTAACTATGGCTACACCTTC